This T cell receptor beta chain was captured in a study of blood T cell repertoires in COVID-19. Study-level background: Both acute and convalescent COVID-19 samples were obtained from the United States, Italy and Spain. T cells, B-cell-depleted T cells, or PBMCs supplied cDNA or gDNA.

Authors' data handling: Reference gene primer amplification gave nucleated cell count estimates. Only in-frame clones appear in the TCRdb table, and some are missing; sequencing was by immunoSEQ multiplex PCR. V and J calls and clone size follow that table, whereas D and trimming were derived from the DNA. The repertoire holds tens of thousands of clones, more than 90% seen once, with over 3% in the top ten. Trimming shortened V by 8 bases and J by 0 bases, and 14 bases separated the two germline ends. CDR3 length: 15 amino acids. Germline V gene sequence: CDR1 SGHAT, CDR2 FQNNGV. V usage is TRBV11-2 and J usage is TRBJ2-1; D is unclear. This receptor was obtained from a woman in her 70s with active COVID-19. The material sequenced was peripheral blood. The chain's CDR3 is CASQSDLNSYNEQFF. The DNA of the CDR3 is TGTGCCAGCCAGTCAGACTTAAACTCCTACAATGAGCAGTTCTTC.